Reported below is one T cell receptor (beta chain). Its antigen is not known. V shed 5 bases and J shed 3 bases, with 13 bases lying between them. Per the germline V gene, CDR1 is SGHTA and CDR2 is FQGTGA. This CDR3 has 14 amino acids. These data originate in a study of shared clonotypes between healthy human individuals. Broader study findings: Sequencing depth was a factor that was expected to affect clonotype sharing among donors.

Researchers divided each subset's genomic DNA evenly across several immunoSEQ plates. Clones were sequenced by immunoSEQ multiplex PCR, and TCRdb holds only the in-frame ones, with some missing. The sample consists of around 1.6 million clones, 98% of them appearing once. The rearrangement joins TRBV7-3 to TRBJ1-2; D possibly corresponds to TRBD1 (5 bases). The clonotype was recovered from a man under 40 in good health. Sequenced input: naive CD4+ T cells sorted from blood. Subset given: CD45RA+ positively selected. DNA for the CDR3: TGTGCCAGCAGCCCGGTGGCAGGGTACTATGGCTACACCTTC. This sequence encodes CASSPVAGYYGYTF.